Below are 10 T cell receptor beta chains sequenced from a single sample in a study of T cell clonotyping in hematopoietic cell transplantation. Generated by immunoSEQ multiplex PCR, the TCRdb table keeps only in-frame clones and is missing some. The sample lists 25,000 to 35,000 clones; around 70% were seen once. The time point is: recipient sample about 28 days before transplant, after cytoreduction. The material sequenced was peripheral blood mononuclear cells, taken before stem cell transplant. The receptor set was obtained from a man in his fifties or sixties with myelodysplastic syndrome. Some clones in this sample may be carry-over from other donors' samples.

This clone was seen just once. This chain connects TRBV29-1 to TRBJ1-2; D perhaps matches TRBD1 (6 bases). The CDR3 runs to 12 residues. Trimming left V 5 bases short and J 6 bases short, with 13 bases between. Looked up from germline, CDR1 is SQVTM and CDR2 is ANQGSEA. The CDR3 loop reads CSVTQGGDGYTF. The CDR3 DNA sequence: TGCAGCGTTACACAGGGAGGGGATGGCTACACCTTC. Using reference TRBV29-1 and TRBJ1-2 for the parts outside the CDR3, the full variable domain is SAVISQKPSRDICQRGTSLTIQCQVDSQVTMMFWYRQQPGQSLTLIATANQGSEATYESGFVIDKFPISRPNLTFSTLTVSNMSPEDSSIYLCSVTQGGDGYTFGSGTRLTVV.

CDR3 amino acids: CASSGTGMSTDTQYF. CDR3 sequence (DNA): TGTGCCAGCTCGGGGACAGGGATGAGCACAGATACGCAGTATTTT. The J gene is TRBJ2-3, the V gene TRBV7-2; 9 nucleotides agree with TRBD1. The CDR3 is 15 residues long. J lost 0 bases, V lost 8 bases, and 6 bases had no gene match. Germline assignment: CDR1 SGHTA and CDR2 FQGNSA.

This chain connects TRBV25-1 to TRBJ2-7, with D possibly being TRBD1 or TRBD2 (5 bases each). The V gene lost 4 bases and the J gene lost 0 bases, with 10 bases spanning the gap. Germline CDR1 reads MGHDK; CDR2 reads SYGVNS. This CDR3 region has 14 residues. This CDR3 is CASSGPGRSYEQYF. The CDR3 DNA is TGTGCCAGCAGTGGCCCGGGGCGCTCCTACGAGCAGTACTTC.

This clone was detected only a few times. J is TRBJ2-7 and V is TRBV5-7; 11 nucleotides line up with TRBD2. TRBV5-7 counts as an open reading frame of uncertain function. The CDR3 contains 17 residues. J was trimmed by 0 bases and V by 5 bases; bases with no gene match: 10. CDR3 nucleotides: TGTGCCAGCAGTCCTGGGACTAGCGGTCTCGTCTCCTACGAGCAGTACTTC. Translation: CASSPGTSGLVSYEQYF.

V and J are TRBV2 and TRBJ1-3; weak D call: TRBD1 (6 bases). Per germline, CDR1 SNHLY and CDR2 FYNNEI. The CDR3 is made up of 15 amino acids. Trimming removed 5 bases at V and 1 base at J, with 12 bases between. The CDR3 DNA sequence: TGTGCCAGCAGTCGTAACAGGGTTTCTGGAAACACCATATATTTT. Amino acids: CASSRNRVSGNTIYF.

This clone was recorded once. The CDR3 is CASSAGAWRTGELFF. The CDR3 DNA reads as TGTGCCAGCAGTGCTGGGGCCTGGAGGACCGGGGAGCTGTTTTTT. The chain joins TRBV7-3 to TRBJ2-2; tentatively, D is TRBD1 or TRBD2 (5 bases each). The CDR3 extends over 15 amino acids. Germline CDR1 and CDR2: SGHTA and FQGTGA. V lost 6 bases and J lost 5, with 16 bases in between.

J is TRBJ2-5 and V is TRBV7-9; D is tentatively TRBD1 or TRBD2 (6 bases each). The CDR3 contains 13 residues. Germline CDR1 SEHNR, CDR2 FQNEAQ (reference sequence). In nucleotides, the CDR3 is TGTGCAGGGGGACTGGCAGACCAAGAGACCCAGTACTTC. Translating it yields CAGGLADQETQYF.

A note on this clone: A read error may produce the germline difference seen at one junction end. The chain employs TRBV5-6 and TRBJ1-6; 9 nucleotides agree with TRBD1. The CDR3 covers 12 residues. CDR1 and CDR2 from the germline V gene are SGHDT and YYEEEE. CDR3 sequence reads: CASRLDRGPLHF. CDR3 bases: TGTGCCAGCAGATTGGACAGGGGACCCCTCCACTTT.

This clone was observed a handful of times. The rearrangement links TRBV6-5 to TRBJ2-7; 12 bases agree with TRBD1. CDR1 is MNHEY, CDR2 SVGAGI, per germline. V lost 2 bases to trimming and J lost 7 bases; unmatched junction nucleotides: 9. There are 16 residues in the CDR3. The DNA for the CDR3 is TGTGCCAGCAGTTACGCCGGGACAGGGGGCTATAGGGAGCAGTACTTC. Encoded protein: CASSYAGTGGYREQYF.

The CDR3 DNA follows: TGCGCCAGCAGCTTGGGCGGTAGACTAGCGGGAGGCCAAGAGACCCAGTACTTC. Its protein is CASSLGGRLAGGQETQYF. V is TRBV5-1 and J is TRBJ2-5; 13 bases agree with TRBD2. The V gene end was trimmed by 0 bases and the J gene end by 1 base; junction bases not matched to a gene: 6. Germline CDR1 and CDR2: SGHRS and YFSETQ. This CDR3 has 18 residues.